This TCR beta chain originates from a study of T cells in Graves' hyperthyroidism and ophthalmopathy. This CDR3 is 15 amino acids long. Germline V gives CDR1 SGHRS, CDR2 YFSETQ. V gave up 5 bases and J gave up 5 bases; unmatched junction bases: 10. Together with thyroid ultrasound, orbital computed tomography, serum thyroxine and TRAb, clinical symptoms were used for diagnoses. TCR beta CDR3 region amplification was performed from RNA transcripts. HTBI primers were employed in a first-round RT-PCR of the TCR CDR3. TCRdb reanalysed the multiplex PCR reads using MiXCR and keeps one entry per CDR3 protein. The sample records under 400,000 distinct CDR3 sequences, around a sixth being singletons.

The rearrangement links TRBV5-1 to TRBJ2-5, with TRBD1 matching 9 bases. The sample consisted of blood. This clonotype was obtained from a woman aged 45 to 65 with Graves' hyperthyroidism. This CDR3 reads CASRSGQGETETQYF. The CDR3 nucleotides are TGCGCCAGCAGGTCGGGACAGGGTGAGACGGAGACCCAGTACTTC.